The source of this T cell receptor beta chain is a study of blood T cell repertoires in COVID-19. About the research overall: The United States, Italy and Spain supplied acute and convalescent COVID-19 samples. Sources were T cells, B-cell-depleted T cells, or PBMCs; the material itself was cDNA or gDNA.

V was shortened by 4 bases and J by 4 bases, with 8 bases between the two germline ends. CDR3 size: 12 residues. Authors' data handling: By means of reference gene primer amplification, nucleated cell counts were estimated. Repertoires were generated with immunoSEQ multiplex PCR, while TCRdb's copy carries only in-frame clones and drops some. D and trimming were read from the DNA, whereas the V and J calls and clone size are those reported in that table. The sample yields 90,000 or so clones, over 75% seen once. This clone occurred once. The TCR originated in a man between 60 and 75 years old with acute or convalescent COVID-19. The chain links TRBV12-3 or TRBV12-4 to TRBJ2-7; a possible D gene is TRBD1 (6 bases). The sample taken for sequencing was peripheral blood. Written as DNA, the CDR3 is TGTGCCAGCAGTTCGGACAGTTACGAGCAGTACTTC. It yields the protein CASSSDSYEQYF.